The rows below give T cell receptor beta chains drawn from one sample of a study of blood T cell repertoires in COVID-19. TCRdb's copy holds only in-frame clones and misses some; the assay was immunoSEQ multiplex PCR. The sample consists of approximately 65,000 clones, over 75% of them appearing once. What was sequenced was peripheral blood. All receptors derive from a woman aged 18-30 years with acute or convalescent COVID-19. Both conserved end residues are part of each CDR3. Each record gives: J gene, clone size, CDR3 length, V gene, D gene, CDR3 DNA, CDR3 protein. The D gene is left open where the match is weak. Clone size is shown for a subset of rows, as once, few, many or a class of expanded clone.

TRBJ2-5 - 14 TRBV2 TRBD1 TGTGCCAGCAGTAGACAGGGGGTTCAAGAGACCCAGTACTTC CASSRQGVQETQYF
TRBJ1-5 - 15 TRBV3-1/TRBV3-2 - TGTGCCAGCAGCCAGGGAGGGGGACACAATCAGCCCCAGCATTTT CASSQGGGHNQPQHF
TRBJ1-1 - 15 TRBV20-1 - TGCAGTGCTAGTTTCCAGGCGCATGGGAACACTGAAGCTTTCTTT CSASFQAHGNTEAFF
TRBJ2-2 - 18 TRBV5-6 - TGTGCCAGCAGCTCTTCCCGACTACTTCTAGGTGTCACCGGGGAGCTGTTTTTT CASSSSRLLLGVTGELFF
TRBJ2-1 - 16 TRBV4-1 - TGCGCCAGCAGCCAAGCGGTGGGGAGGTCCTACAATGAGCAGTTCTTC CASSQAVGRSYNEQFF
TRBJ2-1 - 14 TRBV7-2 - TGTGCCAGCAGCCGGGACACCGCCTACAATGAGCAGTTCTTC CASSRDTAYNEQFF
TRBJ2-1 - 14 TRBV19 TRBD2 TGTGCCAGTAACCCGCGCGGGGGCTACAATGAGCAGTTCTTC CASNPRGGYNEQFF
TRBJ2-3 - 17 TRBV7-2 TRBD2 TGTGCCAGCAGCGAGTGGGAGCGGGGGGCTGGTACAGATACGCAGTATTTT CASSEWERGAGTDTQYF
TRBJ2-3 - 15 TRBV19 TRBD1 TGTGCCAGTAGTTGGGGACAGGGAAACACAGATACGCAGTATTTT CASSWGQGNTDTQYF
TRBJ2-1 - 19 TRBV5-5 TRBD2 TGTGCCAGCAGCTATACTCGGACTAGCGGGAGGAGGGGGAACAATGAGCAGTTCTTC CASSYTRTSGRRGNNEQFF
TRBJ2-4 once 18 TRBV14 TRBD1 TGTGCCAGCAGCCAAGACCGACAGCCGGGACAGGAGAAAAACATTCAGTACTTC CASSQDRQPGQEKNIQYF
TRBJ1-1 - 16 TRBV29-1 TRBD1 TGCAGCGTACGAAGGACAGGTTTCGAGGCGAACACTGAAGCTTTCTTT CSVRRTGFEANTEAFF
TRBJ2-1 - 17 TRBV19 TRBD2 TGTGCCAGTAGTACCCGGGGACGCGGGGGTTCCTACAATGAGCAGTTCTTC CASSTRGRGGSYNEQFF
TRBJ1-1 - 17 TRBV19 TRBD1 TGTGCCAGTAGCCCCGTGGGACAGGGAACTTCGAGGACTGAAGCTTTCTTT CASSPVGQGTSRTEAFF
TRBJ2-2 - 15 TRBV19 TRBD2 TGTGCCAGTAGTATCGGGGGGACTCGCACCGGGGAGCTGTTTTTT CASSIGGTRTGELFF
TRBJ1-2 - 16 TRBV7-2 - TGTGCCAGCAGTTCTACTCGAGGCAGGGTATACTATGGCTACACCTTC CASSSTRGRVYYGYTF
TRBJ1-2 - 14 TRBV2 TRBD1 TGTGCCAGCAGACTTGACAGGGATAGATATGGCTACACCTTC CASRLDRDRYGYTF
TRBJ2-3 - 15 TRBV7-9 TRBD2 TGTGCCAGCAGCTTTCGGGGGGGCCGCACAGATACGCAGTATTTT CASSFRGGRTDTQYF
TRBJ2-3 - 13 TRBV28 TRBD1 TGTGCCAGTAGGGACAGTCGCACAGATACGCAGTATTTT CASRDSRTDTQYF
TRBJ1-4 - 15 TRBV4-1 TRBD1 TGCGCCAGCAGCCAGTCCGGGACAGGGTCGGAAAAACTGTTTTTT CASSQSGTGSEKLFF
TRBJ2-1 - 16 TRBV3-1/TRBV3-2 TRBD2 TGTGCCAGCAGCCAAGTCTTGTTAGCGGGGAACAATGAGCAGTTCTTC CASSQVLLAGNNEQFF
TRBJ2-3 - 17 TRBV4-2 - TGTGCCAGCAGCCAGGAGATCACTTCAACTGGCACAGATACGCAGTATTTT CASSQEITSTGTDTQYF
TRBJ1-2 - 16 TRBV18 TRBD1 TGTGCCAGCTCACATAATCGCGGACAGGGCAACTATGGCTACACCTTC CASSHNRGQGNYGYTF
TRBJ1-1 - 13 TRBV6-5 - TGTGCCAGCAGTTACGGCAGGAACACTGAAGCTTTCTTT CASSYGRNTEAFF
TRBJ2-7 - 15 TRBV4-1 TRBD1 TGCGCCAGCAGCCCCTCCGGGACAGGGATATACGAGCAGTACTTC CASSPSGTGIYEQYF
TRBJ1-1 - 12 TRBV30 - TGTGCCTGGAGTGTTACGGGCACTGAAGCTTTCTTT CAWSVTGTEAFF
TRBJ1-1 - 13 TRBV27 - TGTGCCAGCAGTTTGACTAGGAACACTGAAGCTTTCTTT CASSLTRNTEAFF
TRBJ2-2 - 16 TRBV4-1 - TGCGCCAGCAGCCCTCTCGGGACGGGGGACACCGGGGAGCTGTTTTTT CASSPLGTGDTGELFF
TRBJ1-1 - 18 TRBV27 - TGTGCCAGCAGTGACTGGGGTGGGCAGGGAAAGGTGGAAACTGAAGCTTTCTTT CASSDWGGQGKVETEAFF
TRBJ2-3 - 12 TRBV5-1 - TGCGCCAGCAGCTCCCGGGGAGATACGCAGTATTTT CASSSRGDTQYF
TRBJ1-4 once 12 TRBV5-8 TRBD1 TGTGCCAGCAGCGGACAGACAGGGGTACTGTTTTTT CASSGQTGVLFF
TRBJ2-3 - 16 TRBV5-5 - TGTGCCAGCAGTCACAGGGTCGCGGGAGACACAGATACGCAGTATTTT CASSHRVAGDTDTQYF
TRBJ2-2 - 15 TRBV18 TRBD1 TGTGCCAGCTCACCGGACAGGGCTGACACCGGGGAGCTGTTTTTT CASSPDRADTGELFF
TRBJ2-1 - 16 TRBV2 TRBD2 TGTGCCAGCAGTGTAAGAACTAGCGGGAGTGGGGATGAGCAGTTCTTC CASSVRTSGSGDEQFF
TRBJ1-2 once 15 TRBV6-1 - TGTGCCAGCAGTGAAGGCGCGGGGGAGGGGTATGGCTACACCTTC CASSEGAGEGYGYTF
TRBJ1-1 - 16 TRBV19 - TGTGCCAGTAGTTCCGTACGGGAAGAAGGATGGACTGAAGCTTTCTTT CASSSVREEGWTEAFF
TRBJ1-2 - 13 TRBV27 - TGTGCCAGCAGACAGACAGGAAACTATGGCTACACCTTC CASRQTGNYGYTF
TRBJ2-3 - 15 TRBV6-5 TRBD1 TGTGCCAGCAGACCTGACAGGGGGCTGGCCGATACGCAGTATTTT CASRPDRGLADTQYF
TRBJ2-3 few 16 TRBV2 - TGTGCCAGCAGTGAGAAGGACTTCCCAGACACAGATACGCAGTATTTT CASSEKDFPDTDTQYF